The 6 T cell receptor beta chains below were found in one sample sequenced in a study of T-cell memory formation after mild COVID-19. TCRdb recomputed calls from the 5' RACE reads with MiXCR, one row per CDR3 protein. The top ten hold 5% to 5.5% of the sample, which has 100,000 to 150,000 distinct CDR3 sequences, approximately 15% seen once. The sample was PBMCs or a T cell subset sorted from them (not recorded which). These receptors all stem from a man younger than 35 who had mild COVID-19 (a few samples of this study predate the infection). Cell type and time point are not known.

This clonotype was seen at least ten times. The chain links TRBV5-1 to TRBJ2-1; either TRBD1 or TRBD2 may supply D (5 bases each). The CDR3 is 16 amino acids. Germline V CDR1 and CDR2: SGHRS, YFSETQ. Trimming removed 0 bases at V and 3 bases at J, with 13 bases between. In DNA form, the CDR3 reads TGCGCCAGCAGCTTGGTGGATCCGAGGGGCTACAATGAGCAGTTCTTC. This encodes CASSLVDPRGYNEQFF.

V and J are TRBV4-1 and TRBJ2-7, with 8 bases identical to TRBD2. V trimming: 4 bases; J trimming: 3 bases; junction bases outside the gene matches: 11. The CDR3 loop spans 16 amino acids. Germline V CDR1 and CDR2: MGHRA, YSYEKL. This CDR3 is CASSPLPSGYDYEQYF. In nucleotides, the CDR3 is TGCGCCAGCAGCCCACTACCTAGCGGGTACGACTACGAGCAGTACTTC.

V and J are TRBV11-1 and TRBJ2-7, with 7 bases fitting TRBD1. Germline CDR1 SGHAT, CDR2 FQDESV (reference sequence). The CDR3 totals 15 residues. J lost 2 bases, V lost 1 base, and 5 bases had no gene match. The CDR3, as DNA: TGTGCCAGCAGCTTAGGTACAGGGGTCCCCTACGAGCAGTACTTC. Translated, it gives CASSLGTGVPYEQYF.

There are a few counts of this clonotype. CDR3 sequence (DNA): TGTGCCACCAGCAGAGATCTAGGGGCAGAGACCCAGTACTTC. It codes for CATSRDLGAETQYF. V and J are TRBV15 and TRBJ2-5; perhaps TRBD1 as D (5 bases). The germline V gene has CDR1 LNHNV and CDR2 YYDKDF (reference sequence). The CDR3 is 14 amino acids. V was pared by 0 bases and J by 4 bases, with 9 bases between.

V and J are TRBV5-1 and TRBJ1-2, with D tentatively TRBD1 (6 bases). Per germline, CDR1 SGHRS and CDR2 YFSETQ. The V gene lost 0 bases and the J gene lost 8 bases, with 17 bases spanning the gap. The CDR3 covers 15 residues. CDR3 in DNA: TGCGCCAGCAGCTTGGAAGCGTCAGGGGCAGGAGGCTACACCTTC. This codes for CASSLEASGAGGYTF.

The CDR3 protein is CASSRVRTTNTGELFF. As DNA, the CDR3 is TGTGCCAGCAGCCGGGTCCGGACTACCAACACCGGGGAGCTGTTTTTT. The chain uses TRBV11-2 and TRBJ2-2, with TRBD2 as a possible D gene (6 bases). Germline CDR1 SGHAT, CDR2 FQNNGV. The CDR3 runs 16 residues. The V end lost 5 bases, the J end lost 2 bases, and 15 bases lay between the germline ends.